This T cell receptor beta chain is from a study of shared clonotypes between healthy human individuals. CDR1 is SGDLS, CDR2 YYNGEE, per germline. This CDR3 comprises 13 residues. Trimming cost V 5 bases and J 2 bases, with 10 bases left between them. A word on this clone: The antigen is not known.

Findings and caveats of the study: The study found about 5% of naive CD4 clonotypes shared across several donors.

The material for each subset, its genomic DNA, was split evenly across several immunoSEQ plates. Methods used by the authors: ImmunoSEQ output held junction-only sequences without quality scores, so filtering differed. Produced via immunoSEQ multiplex PCR; TCRdb's table is partial and in-frame only. V and J calls and clone size come straight from that table; D and trimming were deduced from the DNA. The sample carries around 650,000 clones, 95% to 97% recorded once. Positively selected for CCR7, the CD45RO-negative cells used as naive CD8 cells excluded terminally differentiated effector memory CD45RA+ cells.

The sequence was collected from a woman younger than 45 in good health. The chain combines TRBV9 with TRBJ1-1; maybe TRBD1 (6 bases). Sequencing used naive CD8+ T cells sorted from blood. Here the CDR3 reads CASSRGENTEAFF. CDR3 coding DNA: TGTGCCAGCAGTAGGGGGGAAAACACTGAAGCTTTCTTT.